A selection of T cell receptor beta chains follows, all from one sample in a study of blood T cell repertoires in COVID-19. Sequencing used immunoSEQ multiplex PCR; TCRdb keeps in-frame clones, though not all of them. There are 150,000 to 200,000 clones in the sample; roughly 80% occur only once, and approximately 1.4% lies in the top ten. Sequenced: peripheral blood. All receptors come from a human donor in a cohort sampled during active COVID-19. CDR3s include the opening cysteine and the closing phenylalanine or tryptophan. D genes are given only for firm matches. Rows give clone size only sometimes, using once, few, many, or a class for an expanded clone.

>TRBJ2-5|NA|NA|15|TRBV4-2
TGTGCCAGCAGCCTAAAACTAGGCCCGGCAGAGACCCAGTACTTC
CASSLKLGPAETQYF
>TRBJ1-6|TRBD1|NA|14|TRBV11-1
TGTGCCAGCAGCCGGACAGGGAATAATTCACCCCTCCACTTT
CASSRTGNNSPLHF
>TRBJ1-1|NA|NA|15|TRBV5-3
TGTGCCAGAAGCTTGGAATCAGGGGAAACCACTGAAGCTTTCTTT
CARSLESGETTEAFF
>TRBJ2-7|TRBD1|NA|15|TRBV6-5
TGTGCCAGCAGTCTAGGGACAGGGGGAGAACACGAGCAGTACTTC
CASSLGTGGEHEQYF
>TRBJ2-7|NA|NA|17|TRBV19
TGTGCCAGTAGTATTGAGGGGCCGGGACTTCTTACTTACGAGCAGTACTTC
CASSIEGPGLLTYEQYF
>TRBJ2-7|TRBD2|NA|14|TRBV4-2
TGTGCCAGCAGCCGTGGTAGCGGGAGTGACGAGCAGTACTTC
CASSRGSGSDEQYF
>TRBJ1-2|TRBD1|NA|14|TRBV15
TGTGCCACCAGTAGGACAGGGGCGTTTAATGGCTACACCTTC
CATSRTGAFNGYTF
>TRBJ1-4|NA|NA|14|TRBV3-1/TRBV3-2
TGTGCCAGCAGCCAGGCCTGGGCGGGTGAAAAACTGTTTTTT
CASSQAWAGEKLFF
>TRBJ2-1|TRBD2|NA|16|TRBV7-9
TGTGCCAGCAACCTTCTCCGGACTAGCGGGAGCGATGAGCAGTTCTTC
CASNLLRTSGSDEQFF
>TRBJ1-2|NA|NA|16|TRBV4-2
TGTGCCAGCAGCCAAGATTCCTCATTGGGTTGGGGCGGCTACACCTTC
CASSQDSSLGWGGYTF
>TRBJ1-6|TRBD1|once|15|TRBV5-1
TGCGCCAGCAGCTTGGGAGGGGGCGCGGAATCACCCCTCCACTTT
CASSLGGGAESPLHF
>TRBJ2-1|TRBD1|NA|17|TRBV6-4
TGTGCCAGCAGTGACCACGACAGGGGGATGTCCTACAATGAGCAGTTCTTC
CASSDHDRGMSYNEQFF
>TRBJ2-5|NA|NA|14|TRBV6-5
TGTGCCAGCAGTTCCCCCGGGATCCAAGAGACCCAGTACTTC
CASSSPGIQETQYF
>TRBJ2-3|TRBD2|NA|17|TRBV25-1
TGTGCCAGCAGTGGGATTTTGGGCGGGAGGGGTGCAGATACGCAGTATTTT
CASSGILGGRGADTQYF
>TRBJ2-2|TRBD1|NA|15|TRBV6-6
TGTGCCAGCAGTTACGGGGGACAGGGGGCCGGGGAGCTGTTTTTT
CASSYGGQGAGELFF
>TRBJ2-6|NA|NA|17|TRBV18
TGTGCCAGCTCATCTGGGACACCAGAGATTGGGGCCAACGTCCTGACTTTC
CASSSGTPEIGANVLTF
>TRBJ2-3|NA|NA|14|TRBV6-5
TGTGCCAGCAGCCCGGGACTTCCCACAGATACGCAGTATTTT
CASSPGLPTDTQYF
>TRBJ1-3|TRBD1|once|14|TRBV7-9
TGTGCCAGCAGCATCGACAGGGTTGGAAACACCATATATTTT
CASSIDRVGNTIYF
>TRBJ2-7|NA|NA|16|TRBV14
TGTGCCAGCAGCCAAGACCCGACAGCCAGAATATACGAGCAGTACTTC
CASSQDPTARIYEQYF
>TRBJ2-2|TRBD1|NA|15|TRBV5-4
TGTGCCAGCAGCCTGACAGGGGTGGACACCGGGGAGCTGTTTTTT
CASSLTGVDTGELFF
>TRBJ2-7|NA|once|15|TRBV7-8
TGTGCCAGCAGCTTAGCCCACGAGAGGCGGTACGAGCAGTACTTC
CASSLAHERRYEQYF
>TRBJ2-7|NA|NA|13|TRBV24-1
TGTGCCACCAGTGTTGAGGGCTCCTACGAGCAGTACTTC
CATSVEGSYEQYF
>TRBJ2-7|TRBD2|NA|16|TRBV7-2
TGTGCCAGCAGCACCCGGGGACTAGCGGACACCTACGAGCAGTACTTC
CASSTRGLADTYEQYF
>TRBJ1-5|NA|NA|15|TRBV4-1
TGCGCCAGCAGCCAAGCCCCGTGGGCCAATCAGCCCCAGCATTTT
CASSQAPWANQPQHF
>TRBJ2-6|NA|NA|18|TRBV6-2/TRBV6-3
TGTGCCAGCAGTTACGGTCCCAGGGGTTTTCCTGGGGCCAACGTCCTGACTTTC
CASSYGPRGFPGANVLTF
>TRBJ2-2|TRBD2|NA|23|TRBV19
TGTGCCAGTAGTATAAAAGGCCCCCGGACTAGCGGGAGACCCCATGATATCACCGGGGAGCTGTTTTTT
CASSIKGPRTSGRPHDITGELFF
>TRBJ1-2|TRBD1|NA|16|TRBV11-1
TGTGCCAGCAGCCGGAGCACCGGGACAGTGGTCTATGGCTACACCTTC
CASSRSTGTVVYGYTF
>TRBJ1-1|NA|NA|16|TRBV4-1
TGCGCCAGCAGCCAAGCCTTACAAGGGGGAGGGGCTGAAGCTTTCTTT
CASSQALQGGGAEAFF
>TRBJ2-7|TRBD2|few|14|TRBV3-1/TRBV3-2
TGTGCCAGCAGCCACAGCGGGAGGGCCCTCGAGCAGTACTTC
CASSHSGRALEQYF
>TRBJ1-3|NA|few|15|TRBV7-9
TGTGCCAGCAGCTCGACACAAAGCTCTGGAAACACCATATATTTT
CASSSTQSSGNTIYF
>TRBJ1-1|NA|NA|12|TRBV28
TGTGCCAGCAGTTGGGGCTGGACTGAAGCTTTCTTT
CASSWGWTEAFF
>TRBJ1-5|NA|NA|14|TRBV4-1
TGCGCCAGCAGCCTGCAGGATTCCAATCAGCCCCAGCATTTT
CASSLQDSNQPQHF
>TRBJ2-7|NA|NA|19|TRBV21-1
TGTGCCAGCAGCACCCCCGGACTAGCGTCCTCGTCCCCCTCCTACGAGCAGTACTTC
CASSTPGLASSSPSYEQYF
>TRBJ1-2|NA|NA|15|TRBV9
TGTGCCAGCACACCCAACTCAGGTCGAGCCTATGGCTACACCTTC
CASTPNSGRAYGYTF